These 20 T cell receptor beta chains were all obtained from the same sample, sequenced in a study of diagnostic markers for celiac disease. TCRdb reworked the reads into one entry per CDR3 protein, no DNA. The table for this sample gives approximately 1,000 distinct CDR3 sequences. Sequencing was carried out using either unsorted cells or a sorted T cell fraction (not recorded which). The receptors come from a human donor.

The rearrangement links TRBV6-1 to TRBJ1-5; without DNA, the TCRdb call of TRBD1 cannot be checked. Germline V gene sequence: CDR1 MNHNS, CDR2 SASEGT. The CDR3 extends over 14 amino acids. The chain's CDR3 is CASSQSGSNQPQHF.

The chain carries TRBV7-2 and TRBJ2-5; TCRdb calls TRBD2, which cannot be checked without DNA. Germline assignment: CDR1 SGHTA and CDR2 FQGNSA. CDR3 length: 15 amino acids. CDR3 in amino acids: CASSLGASLQETQYF.

The chain joins TRBV4-1 to TRBJ2-7. The length of the CDR3 is 14 residues. Germline V gene sequence: CDR1 MGHRA, CDR2 YSYEKL. The CDR3: CASSQGVPDYEQYF.

This clonotype registers medium-sized by frequency. The J gene is TRBJ1-1, the V gene TRBV7-8; TCRdb's D call of TRBD1 is untestable without DNA. Germline V gene lookup returns CDR1 SGHVS and CDR2 FQNEAQ. This CDR3 comprises 15 residues. The CDR3 loop reads CASSLLAGQNTEAFF.

This clonotype ranks as medium-sized in terms of frequency. This chain uses TRBV28 with TRBJ1-2; without DNA, the TCRdb call of TRBD1 cannot be checked. The CDR3 runs 14 residues. Germline CDR1 MDHEN, CDR2 SYDVKM. CDR3 residues: CASSFGGQVRGYTF.

This clonotype is identified as large from frequency. The CDR3 loop is CSAPTGGYNEQFF. The rearrangement uses TRBV20-1 and TRBJ2-1; TCRdb's D call of TRBD1 is untestable without DNA. The CDR3 runs to 13 residues. CDR1 is DFQATT and CDR2 is SNEGSKA in the germline V gene (reference sequence).

This clonotype is deemed large by its frequency. The chain recombines TRBV12-3 or TRBV12-4 with TRBJ2-4; TCRdb gives TRBD1 as the D gene, but with no DNA this cannot be confirmed. CDR3 length: 16 amino acids. This chain's CDR3 is CASSLVGQLGKNIQYF.

This clonotype is called medium-sized based on its frequency. The rearrangement uses TRBV18 and TRBJ1-1. Per germline, CDR1 KGHSH and CDR2 LQKENI. The CDR3 is 13 residues long. This CDR3 reads CASSRAADTEAFF.

The chain employs TRBV20-1 and TRBJ1-1. The CDR3 is made up of 11 amino acids. Germline loops: CDR1 DFQATT, CDR2 SNEGSKA (reference sequence). The CDR3 sequence: CSASGSTEAFF.

This clonotype registers medium-sized by frequency. The chain carries TRBV5-1 and TRBJ2-7. Looked up from germline, CDR1 is SGHRS and CDR2 is YFSETQ. The CDR3 runs 14 residues. The CDR3 loop reads CASSLTDSSYEQYF.

In terms of frequency, this clonotype is medium-sized. V gene TRBV20-1 combines with J gene TRBJ1-1. CDR3 size: 15 residues. CDR1 is DFQATT and CDR2 is SNEGSKA in the germline V gene (reference sequence). The CDR3 sequence is CSAREFGRMNTEAFF.

This clonotype is labeled large (0.1 to 1%) based on frequency. CDR3 in amino acids: CAGRENEKLFF. The J gene is TRBJ1-4, the V gene TRBV2. The germline CDR1 and CDR2 sequences are SNHLY and FYNNEI. The CDR3 runs to 11 residues.

This clonotype is large by frequency. The rearrangement links TRBV6-1 to TRBJ1-6; no DNA is available, so the TRBD1 call from TCRdb remains unchecked. The germline V gene encodes CDR1 MNHNS and CDR2 SASEGT. The CDR3 is 13 amino acids. CDR3 protein: CASSRGVNSPLHF.

This clonotype ranks as medium-sized (0.01 to 0.1%) in terms of frequency. The chain joins TRBV25-1 to TRBJ1-2; the D call of TRBD1 rests on TCRdb alone, since no DNA is present to check it. The CDR3 is 14 residues long. Germline V gene sequence: CDR1 MGHDK, CDR2 SYGVNS. The CDR3 loop reads CASSEIGGYEGYTF.

In terms of frequency, this clonotype is medium-sized. CDR3 sequence: CASSQRTGGDTQYF. The V gene is TRBV27, the J gene TRBJ2-3; checking the TCRdb D call of TRBD1 is not possible without DNA. The germline CDR1 and CDR2 sequences are MNHEY and SMNVEV (reference sequence). The CDR3 sequence is 14 residues long.

This clonotype is labeled large based on frequency. The chain links TRBV27 to TRBJ1-4; TCRdb returns TRBD1, unconfirmable since there is no DNA. Germline values: CDR1 MNHEY, CDR2 SMNVEV (reference sequence). The CDR3 has 17 amino acids. The CDR3 region is CASSTSGTGGDSEKLFF.

This chain uses TRBV4-1 with TRBJ1-5; TCRdb indicates TRBD1, and absent DNA this call remains unverified. The CDR3 covers 15 residues. CDR1 is MGHRA, CDR2 YSYEKL, per germline. Here the CDR3 reads CASSFRQGDNQPQHF.

The V call is TRBV19, the J call TRBJ2-2. The germline gives CDR1 LNHDA, CDR2 SQIVND (reference sequence). CDR3 length: 13 residues. CDR3 sequence reads: CASSPFFTGELFF.

The chain carries TRBV24-1 and TRBJ2-1; TCRdb reports TRBD1, a call that lacks DNA to check it against. This CDR3 region has 16 residues. CDR1 and CDR2 from the germline V gene are KGHDR and SFDVKD. CDR3 protein: CATGQGQGALIDEQFF.

The rearrangement joins TRBV3-1 to TRBJ2-1; the TCRdb call, TRBD1, lacks DNA for checking. Germline V CDR1 and CDR2: LGHDT, YNNKEL (reference sequence). The CDR3 is 14 residues long. CDR3 region: CASSQGQGMGEQFF.